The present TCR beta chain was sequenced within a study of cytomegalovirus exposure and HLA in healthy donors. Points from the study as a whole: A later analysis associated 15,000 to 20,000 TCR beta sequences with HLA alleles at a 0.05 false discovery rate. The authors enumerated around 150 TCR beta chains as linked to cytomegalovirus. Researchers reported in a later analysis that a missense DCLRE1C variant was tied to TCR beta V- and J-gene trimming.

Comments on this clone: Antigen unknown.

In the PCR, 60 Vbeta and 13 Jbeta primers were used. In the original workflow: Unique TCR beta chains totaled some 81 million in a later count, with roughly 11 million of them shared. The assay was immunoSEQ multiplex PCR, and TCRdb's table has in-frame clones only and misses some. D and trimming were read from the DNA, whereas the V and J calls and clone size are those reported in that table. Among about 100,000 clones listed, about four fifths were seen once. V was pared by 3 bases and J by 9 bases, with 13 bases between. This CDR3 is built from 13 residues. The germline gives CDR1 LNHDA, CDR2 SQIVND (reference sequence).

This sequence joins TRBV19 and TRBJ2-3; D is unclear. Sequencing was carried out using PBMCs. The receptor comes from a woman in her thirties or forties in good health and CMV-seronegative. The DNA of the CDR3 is TGTGCCAGTAGTATCTCGCACTTAAAAACGCAGTATTTT. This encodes CASSISHLKTQYF. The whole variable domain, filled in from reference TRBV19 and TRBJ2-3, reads DGGITQSPKYLFRKEGQNVTLSCEQNLNHDAMYWYRQDPGQGLRLIYYSQIVNDFQKGDIAEGYSVSREKKESFPLTVTSAQKNPTAFYLCASSISHLKTQYFGPGTRLTVL.